This T cell receptor (beta chain) is from a study of beta chain features in type 1 diabetes. Looking at the study overall: Sorted cell examination encompassed about 110 million cells across all samples.

This clone has a handful of counts. The antigen is unknown. Sequencing targeted expressed TCRB transcripts, as all isolated RNA had been reverse transcribed. Only in-frame clones appear in the TCRdb table, and some are missing; sequencing was by immunoSEQ multiplex PCR. The sample holds tens of thousands of clones; 45% to 50% are singletons and the top ten take roughly 0.7%. Study outcomes and limitations: A closer apparent resemblance between naive, central memory and Treg TCRB repertoires was seen in patients than in healthy donors. Moderate yet significant TCRB CDR3 shortening was seen in Type 1 diabetes patients in all four CD4+ subsets.

This sequence was found in a man aged 25 to 40 with type 1 diabetes. Sequencing input: central memory CD4+ T cells from blood.

Written as DNA, the CDR3 is TGCGCCAGCAGCCGGAGGGTATCCGATACGCAGTATTTT. Translated: CASSRRVSDTQYF. The rearrangement joins TRBV5-1 to TRBJ2-3, with D possibly TRBD2 on 6 matching bases. Per germline, CDR1 SGHRS and CDR2 YFSETQ. V lost 4 bases and J lost 6, with 12 bases in between. This CDR3 is built from 13 residues.